A few counts support the clone carrying this TCR beta chain. The germline V gene has CDR1 MGHDK and CDR2 SYGVNS. CDR3 length: 13 amino acids. The V end lost 2 bases, the J end lost 2 bases, and 6 bases lay between the germline ends. Source study methods: Using reference gene primer amplification, nucleated cell counts were estimated. The assay was immunoSEQ multiplex PCR, and TCRdb's table has in-frame clones only and misses some. That table furnishes V, J and clone size, whereas the DNA furnished D and trimming. Of approximately 49,000 clones detected, about 88% appear once; the ten largest clones hold approximately 2.5%. The entry originates in a study of blood T cell repertoires in COVID-19. For the study at large: Samples representing acute and convalescent COVID-19 were sourced from the United States, Italy and Spain. In each case, the material was cDNA or gDNA derived from T cells, B-cell-depleted T cells, or PBMCs.

The clonotype was recovered from a man aged 50-59 years with acute or convalescent COVID-19. Sequencing was done on a sample of peripheral blood. The chain recombines TRBV25-1 with TRBJ1-2, with D tentatively TRBD1 (6 bases). The CDR3 DNA follows: TGTGCCAGCAGTGAAGGACAGAACTATGGCTACACCTTC. Residues: CASSEGQNYGYTF.